This T cell receptor (beta chain) was identified in a study of cytomegalovirus exposure and HLA in healthy donors. Trimming took 4 bases from V and 5 from J, leaving 17 bases between them. The germline V gene has CDR1 LNHDA and CDR2 SQIVND (reference sequence). The CDR3 length is 15 residues. The PCR made use of 60 Vbeta and 13 Jbeta primers. Only in-frame clones appear in the TCRdb table, and some are missing; sequencing was by immunoSEQ multiplex PCR. The sample holds 100,000 to 150,000 clones, about 81% seen once. General study points: Among TCR beta chains, those listed as cytomegalovirus-associated numbered around 160. By HLA locus, TCR association rates varied in a later analysis, with DRB1 showing the most and HLA-C the fewest. Earlier findings revealed that most TCR beta V segments proved productive either about 87% or about 30% of the time. One later analysis reportedly identified an Asian-associated ancestry cluster that showed fewer N-insertions than the approximately 700-donor mean.

In regard to this clone: Its antigen is unknown.

The receptor comes from a middle-aged woman in good health and CMV-seropositive. The sequenced sample consisted of PBMCs. The rearrangement links TRBV19 to TRBJ1-1; the D is unclear. The CDR3 nucleotides are TGTGCCAGTAGTAAAGAGGAGGGAGTTGGTACTGAAGCTTTCTTT. It codes for CASSKEEGVGTEAFF. The full variable domain, its missing parts supplied by reference TRBV19 and TRBJ1-1, is DGGITQSPKYLFRKEGQNVTLSCEQNLNHDAMYWYRQDPGQGLRLIYYSQIVNDFQKGDIAEGYSVSREKKESFPLTVTSAQKNPTAFYLCASSKEEGVGTEAFFGQGTRLTVV.